Shown below are 8 T cell receptor beta chains from a single sample sequenced in a study of cytomegalovirus exposure and HLA in healthy donors. PCR was performed using 60 Vbeta and 13 Jbeta primers. TCRdb keeps only in-frame clones here, not all; method: immunoSEQ multiplex PCR. The table records some 70,000 clones, around 77% of them present only once. Sequenced material: PBMCs. The receptors were sampled from a man aged 45-65 years in good health and CMV-seronegative.

V is TRBV5-1 and J is TRBJ2-7; D is perhaps TRBD1 (6 bases). The germline V gene has CDR1 SGHRS and CDR2 YFSETQ. Trimming left V 3 bases short and J 4 bases short, with 11 bases between. The CDR3 extends over 13 amino acids. As DNA, the CDR3 is TGCGCCAGCAGCTGGGGGACAAGGTACGAGCAGTACTTC. This translates into CASSWGTRYEQYF.

The V gene is TRBV28, the J gene TRBJ2-7; 9 nucleotides align to TRBD2. The CDR3 totals 12 residues. With 2 bases clipped from V and 7 bases from J, the junction kept 0 bases outside the gene matches. The germline V gene encodes CDR1 MDHEN and CDR2 SYDVKM. CDR3 sequence reads: CASSLLAGEQYF. The DNA of the CDR3 is TGTGCCAGCAGTTTACTAGCGGGGGAGCAGTACTTC.

The genes are TRBV2 and TRBJ1-2; no firm D call. From germline, CDR1 is SNHLY and CDR2 FYNNEI. V dropped 4 bases and J dropped 2 bases, with 5 bases sitting between them. The length of the CDR3 is 12 residues. The CDR3 DNA reads as TGTGCCAGCAGTGTCCAGAACTATGGCTACACCTTC. It encodes CASSVQNYGYTF.

This clone was seen only a few times. The V call is TRBV6-1, the J call TRBJ2-3, with D possibly matching TRBD1 (5 bases). Looked up from germline, CDR1 is MNHNS and CDR2 is SASEGT. V was cut by 2 bases and J by 6 bases, with 6 bases left in between. The CDR3 totals 12 residues. CDR3 bases: TGTGCCAGCAGTGAAAACAGGGATACGCAGTATTTT. Its translation is CASSENRDTQYF.

This clone has a handful of counts. This rearrangement joins TRBV6-1 to TRBJ2-3, with D possibly being TRBD1 (6 bases). Germline CDR1 MNHNS, CDR2 SASEGT. V dropped 5 bases and J dropped 2 bases, with 14 bases sitting between them. CDR3 length: 15 amino acids. The CDR3 here is CASSNRDTPTDTQYF. For the CDR3, the DNA is TGTGCCAGCAGTAATCGGGACACTCCCACAGATACGCAGTATTTT.

V gene TRBV10-3 combines with J gene TRBJ1-1, with TRBD1 as a possible D gene (5 bases). Germline V gene data show CDR1 as ENHRY and CDR2 as SYGVKD. V gave up 1 base and J gave up 9 bases, with 9 bases separating them. CDR3 length: 12 amino acids. The CDR3 DNA sequence: TGTGCCATCAGTGAGTACAGGCAACAAGCTTTCTTT. It is translated as CAISEYRQQAFF.

The V and J genes are TRBV19 and TRBJ1-5, with 7 bases lining up with TRBD1. The CDR3 is 13 amino acids. CDR1 is LNHDA, CDR2 SQIVND, per germline (reference sequence). J gave up 5 bases and V 5 bases, and 3 bases lay outside the gene matches. CDR3 region: CASSPRGDQPQHF. For the CDR3, the DNA is TGTGCCAGTAGTCCCAGGGGGGATCAGCCCCAGCATTTT.

The chain combines TRBV5-4 with TRBJ1-2; D perhaps matches TRBD1 (6 bases). Germline V lookup: CDR1 SGHNT, CDR2 YYREEE (reference sequence). The CDR3 consists of 15 residues. V was cut by 0 bases and J by 0 bases, with 9 bases left in between. CDR3 DNA sequence: TGTGCCAGCAGCTTGGGAGGACAGTCTAACTATGGCTACACCTTC. It yields the protein CASSLGGQSNYGYTF.